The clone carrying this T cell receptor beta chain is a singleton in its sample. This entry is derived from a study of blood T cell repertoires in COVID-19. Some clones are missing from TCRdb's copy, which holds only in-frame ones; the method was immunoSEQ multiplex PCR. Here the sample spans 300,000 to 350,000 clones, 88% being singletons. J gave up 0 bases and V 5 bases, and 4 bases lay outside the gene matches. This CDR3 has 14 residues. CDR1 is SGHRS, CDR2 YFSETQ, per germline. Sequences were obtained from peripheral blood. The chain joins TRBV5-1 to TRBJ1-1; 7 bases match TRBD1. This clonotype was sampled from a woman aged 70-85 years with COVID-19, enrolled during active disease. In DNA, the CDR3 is TGCGCCAGCAGGTCCGGGACAGTGAACACTGAAGCTTTCTTT. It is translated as CASRSGTVNTEAFF. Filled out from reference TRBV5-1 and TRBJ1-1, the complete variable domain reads KAGVTQTPRYLIKTRGQQVTLSCSPISGHRSVSWYQQTPGQGLQFLFEYFSETQRNKGNFPGRFSGRQFSNSRSEMNVSTLELGDSALYLCASRSGTVNTEAFFGQGTRLTVV.